This T cell receptor beta chain was obtained from a study of T-cell memory formation after mild COVID-19. Study results and limitations: There was no confirmation that second-wave clones peaking on day 37 were SARS-CoV-2 specific.

The CDR3 contains 13 residues. Germline CDR1 SGHDT, CDR2 YYEEEE. The V and J ends lost 4 bases and 3 bases respectively, with 9 bases between them. This clonotype appeared a few times. Its specificity is not known. TCRdb re-called the 5' RACE reads through MiXCR, storing one row per CDR3 protein. The data show hundreds of thousands of distinct CDR3 sequences, with more than 20% seen just once and over 10% held by the top ten. This receptor was obtained from an adult woman who had mild COVID-19 (a few samples of this study predate the infection). Cell type and time point are not known. Material for sequencing was PBMCs or a T cell subset sorted from them (not recorded which). The chain carries TRBV5-6 and TRBJ2-3; D is ambiguous. CDR3 residues: CASSEHGTDTQYF. CDR3 bases: TGTGCCAGCAGCGAGCATGGGACAGATACGCAGTATTTT.